The clone carrying this TCR beta chain was counted a few times. Its specificity is unknown. A second roughly 6 to 11 cycle PCR used barcoded and J-beta primers. A 12-random-nucleotide template-switch adaptor tagged each cDNA molecule. One entry per CDR3 protein, called by TCRdb with MiXCR from the 5' RACE reads. The sample holds 1.8 million or so distinct CDR3 sequences, 35% to 50% seen once. In germline, CDR1 is SQVTM, CDR2 ANQGSEA. The CDR3 consists of 12 residues. V lost 7 bases and J lost 0; bases outside the gene matches: 1. This entry belongs to a study of blood T cells in healthy people across ages. The study, taken as a whole, reports: Per million T cells, the diversity of TCR beta decreased roughly linearly as age advanced. It was not known whether donors were CMV positive (a possible confounder of expanded clonotype changes).

Isolation yielded PBMCs, at least 7 million per sample, in every case. The genes are TRBV29-1 and TRBJ1-2; 8 bases are shared with TRBD1. The TCR was taken from a human donor in good health. The sequenced material came from blood. In DNA, the CDR3 is TGCAGCGCGACAGGGGCTAACTATGGCTACACCTTC. Protein product: CSATGANYGYTF.